These 14 T cell receptor beta chains were sequenced from one sample in a study of shared clonotypes between healthy human individuals. Only in-frame clones appear in the TCRdb table, and some are missing; sequencing was by immunoSEQ multiplex PCR. The sample includes under 1,100,000 clones, 65% to 80% seen only once; the top ten take about 1.5%. The source material was memory CD4+ T cells sorted from blood. Regarding subset: CD45RA-negative fraction. These receptors all stem from a man younger than 30 in good health.

The rearrangement joins TRBV5-1 to TRBJ2-1; D not resolved. Germline CDR1 SGHRS, CDR2 YFSETQ. V lost 0 bases to trimming and J lost 8 bases, with 6 bases between them. CDR3 size: 12 residues. The CDR3 reads CASSLGLDEQFF. The CDR3 DNA follows: TGCGCCAGCAGCTTGGGCCTGGATGAGCAGTTCTTC.

The genes are TRBV21-1 and TRBJ2-7; TRBD2 is taken as the D call from the table, unchecked against the DNA. TRBV21-1 is classified as a pseudogene. This CDR3 is built from 16 residues. The CDR3: CASSKWSEDQPYEQYF. Here the CDR3 DNA reads TGTGCCAGCAGCAAATGGTCGGAGGACCAACCCTACGAGCAGTACTTC.

V usage is TRBV5-4 and J usage is TRBJ2-7, with 8 positions matching TRBD1. The CDR3 runs 14 residues. V shed 6 bases and J 2 bases; nucleotides not matched to a gene: 7. Germline CDR1 SGHNT, CDR2 YYREEE (reference sequence). CDR3 amino acids: CASKAGGSTYEQYF. The DNA for the CDR3 is TGTGCCAGCAAGGCAGGGGGCTCCACCTACGAGCAGTACTTC.

V is TRBV9 and J is TRBJ2-3; 10 bases fit TRBD1. The CDR3 is made up of 15 amino acids. The germline CDR1 and CDR2 sequences are SGDLS and YYNGEE. J was trimmed by 4 bases and V by 2 bases; bases with no gene match: 4. CDR3 bases: TGTGCCAGCAGCGTTCGACAGGGGGCTTCAGATACGCAGTATTTT. Residues: CASSVRQGASDTQYF.

The count of this clone is one. The chain employs TRBV19 and TRBJ1-5; the D is unclear. Germline loops: CDR1 LNHDA, CDR2 SQIVND (reference sequence). The CDR3 is 12 amino acids. V was pared by 4 bases and J by 7 bases, with 8 bases between. CDR3 sequence (DNA): TGTGCCAGTAGTAACATGGCGCAGCCCCAGCATTTT. Protein: CASSNMAQPQHF. The full variable domain, with the rest looked up from reference TRBV19 and TRBJ1-5, is DGGITQSPKYLFRKEGQNVTLSCEQNLNHDAMYWYRQDPGQGLRLIYYSQIVNDFQKGDIAEGYSVSREKKESFPLTVTSAQKNPTAFYLCASSNMAQPQHFGDGTRLSIL.

The chain's CDR3 is CASSLEVAGTTEAFF. CDR3 DNA: TGCGCCAGCAGCTTGGAAGTAGCAGGGACCACTGAAGCTTTCTTT. This chain links TRBV5-1 with TRBJ1-1, with D tentatively TRBD1 (5 bases). The V end lost 0 bases, the J end lost 4 bases, and 13 bases lay between the germline ends. Germline assignment: CDR1 SGHRS and CDR2 YFSETQ. The length of the CDR3 is 15 residues.

To note about this clone: This same CDR3 is encoded by further DNA sequences in the sample. The V call is TRBV7-2, the J call TRBJ2-5; no clear D gene. This CDR3 spans 13 amino acids. Germline assignment: CDR1 SGHTA and CDR2 FQGNSA. V dropped 1 base and J dropped 5 bases, with 8 bases sitting between them. In nucleotides, the CDR3 is TGTGCCAGCAGCTTAGGATTTGGGGAGACCCAGTACTTC. It encodes CASSLGFGETQYF.

V and J are TRBV2 and TRBJ2-7; D not certain. The CDR3 totals 13 residues. Germline CDR1 is SNHLY and CDR2 is FYNNEI. V was trimmed by 5 bases and J by 3 bases, leaving 11 bases between them. The CDR3 DNA is TGTGCCAGCAGTATGGGCAGAGACTACGAGCAGTACTTC. It is translated as CASSMGRDYEQYF.

The V and J genes are TRBV7-2 and TRBJ1-2; the D gene is possibly TRBD1 (5 bases). CDR3 length: 14 amino acids. Trimming took 4 bases from V and 8 from J, leaving 17 bases between them. Germline V lookup: CDR1 SGHTA, CDR2 FQGNSA. CDR3 sequence reads: CASSSGPVLGGYTF. In DNA form, the CDR3 reads TGTGCCAGCAGCTCGGGACCCGTGTTAGGGGGCTACACCTTC.

This sequence joins TRBV6-1 and TRBJ1-2, with 7 bases aligning to TRBD1. The J segment lost 8 bases and the V segment lost 7 bases, leaving 10 bases of the junction unmatched. Germline V gene lookup returns CDR1 MNHNS and CDR2 SASEGT. The CDR3 consists of 13 residues. The CDR3: CASKSLDRNGYTF. DNA of the CDR3: TGTGCCAGCAAGTCCCTGGACAGGAACGGCTACACCTTC.

The rearrangement links TRBV7-9 to TRBJ1-4; 8 bases align to TRBD1. CDR1 and CDR2 (germline): SEHNR, FQNEAQ (reference sequence). CDR3 length: 16 residues. V was pared by 1 base and J by 5 bases, with 6 bases of the junction left unmatched. CDR3 protein: CASSLETGAPNEKLFF. The CDR3 bases are TGTGCCAGCAGCTTAGAGACAGGGGCCCCGAATGAAAAACTGTTTTTT. The variable domain in full, with the rest retrieved from reference TRBV7-9 and TRBJ1-4, is DTGVSQNPRHKITKRGQNVTFRCDPISEHNRLYWYRQTLGQGPEFLTYFQNEAQLEKSRLLSDRFSAERPKGSFSTLEIQRTEQGDSAMYLCASSLETGAPNEKLFFGSGTQLSVL.

The chain uses TRBV9 and TRBJ2-2; unclear D gene. CDR1 and CDR2 (germline): SGDLS, YYNGEE. V lost 0 bases, J lost 4 bases, and 4 bases lay in between. This CDR3 is 13 amino acids long. The CDR3 sequence: CASSVGLTGELFF. The CDR3 DNA sequence: TGTGCCAGCAGCGTAGGGCTCACCGGGGAGCTGTTTTTT.

Remarks on this clone: Other nucleotide sequences in the sample specify the same CDR3. The gene calls are TRBV5-1 and TRBJ2-2; 7 bases line up with TRBD1. This CDR3 has 16 residues. Trimming cost V 4 bases and J 0 bases; bases outside gene matches: 6. Germline lookup yields CDR1 SGHRS and CDR2 YFSETQ. CDR3 DNA: TGCGCCAGCAGCCTCACAGGGGCAACGAACACCGGGGAGCTGTTTTTT. Translating it yields CASSLTGATNTGELFF.

V and J are TRBV7-6 and TRBJ2-3, with a tentative D call TRBD1 (7 bases). V was cut by 0 bases and J by 4 bases, with 14 bases left in between. Germline loops: CDR1 SGHVS, CDR2 FNYEAQ. The CDR3 is 16 residues long. CDR3 in DNA: TGTGCCAGCAGCTTAGCGTTCAGGGGGGAGGCAGATACGCAGTATTTT. It translates to CASSLAFRGEADTQYF.